These 22 T cell receptor beta chains came from one sample sequenced in a study of pediatric ulcerative colitis. TCRdb keeps only in-frame clones here, not all; method: immunoSEQ multiplex PCR. In the table there are over 30,000 clones, around 80% of which are singletons. During colonoscopy, one to two rectal pinch biopsies were collected. Sequenced input: gut tissue. The receptors shown here come from a boy aged 5-17 years with mild ulcerative colitis.

The chain is built from TRBV28 and TRBJ2-3; TRBD2 matches 9 bases. CDR1 and CDR2 (germline): MDHEN, SYDVKM. This CDR3 comprises 16 residues. V trimming: 6 bases; J trimming: 5 bases; junction bases outside the gene matches: 12. The CDR3 coding sequence is TGTGCCAGCAGGAGTCGCGGGGGGGCAAATGTAGATACGCAGTATTTT. As protein: CASRSRGGANVDTQYF.

This clone was counted between two and nine times. This sequence joins TRBV4-1 and TRBJ1-1; 8 bases agree with TRBD1. V shed 3 bases and J 4 bases; nucleotides not matched to a gene: 10. This CDR3 spans 16 amino acids. Germline assignment: CDR1 MGHRA and CDR2 YSYEKL. The CDR3 sequence is CASSQRTGSVATEAFF. The CDR3 DNA reads TGCGCCAGCAGCCAGAGGACAGGGTCAGTTGCCACTGAAGCTTTCTTT.

This rearrangement joins TRBV11-2 to TRBJ2-5; 10 positions agree with TRBD1. The CDR3 consists of 16 residues. V trimming: 5 bases; J trimming: 3 bases; junction bases outside the gene matches: 9. Germline CDR1 SGHAT, CDR2 FQNNGV. The CDR3 coding sequence is TGTGCCAGCAGCCGGCCGCCTGGACAGGGGGAAGAGACCCAGTACTTC. This gives the protein CASSRPPGQGEETQYF.

This clone has just a few counts. Here the CDR3 reads CASRRKGVSYGYTF. CDR3 DNA sequence: TGTGCCAGTAGGAGGAAGGGAGTGAGCTATGGCTACACCTTC. This chain connects TRBV19 to TRBJ1-2; D ambiguous. Germline V CDR1 and CDR2: LNHDA, SQIVND (reference sequence). With 6 bases removed from V and 4 bases from J, the gap between germline ends came to 15 bases. The CDR3 covers 14 residues.

This clone was found a few times. The chain joins TRBV30 to TRBJ1-4; a possible D gene is TRBD1 (6 bases). CDR3 length: 16 residues. Between the trimmed V and J ends, which lost 4 bases and 4 bases, there was a span of 19 bases. In germline, CDR1 is GTSNPN, CDR2 SVGIG (reference sequence). The CDR3 reads CAWNRARRGVNEKLFF. The CDR3, as DNA: TGTGCCTGGAACAGGGCCCGGCGAGGGGTTAATGAAAAACTGTTTTTT.

This chain joins TRBV10-2 and TRBJ2-1; D not resolved. Looked up from germline, CDR1 is WSHSY and CDR2 is SAAADI. V lost 1 base to trimming and J lost 3 bases, with 1 base between them. This CDR3 is 12 amino acids long. The CDR3 loop is CASSEFYNEQFF. The CDR3 DNA reads as TGCGCCAGCAGTGAGTTCTACAATGAGCAGTTCTTC.

V gene TRBV28 combines with J gene TRBJ2-1; D remains unclear. Trimming stripped 6 bases from V and 8 bases from J, with 5 bases between. Germline V gives CDR1 MDHEN, CDR2 SYDVKM. There are 10 residues in the CDR3. CDR3 bases: TGTGCCAGCAGAAGCGATGAGCAGTTCTTC. Translation gives CASRSDEQFF.

The chain couples TRBV28 to TRBJ2-7, with TRBD2 matching 11 bases. The CDR3 extends over 14 amino acids. Germline loops: CDR1 MDHEN, CDR2 SYDVKM. Trimming removed 6 bases from V and 5 bases from J; junction bases left unmatched: 6. The CDR3 sequence is CASRRLAGLHEQYF. CDR3 nucleotides: TGTGCCAGCAGACGACTAGCGGGGTTACACGAGCAGTACTTC.

This chain uses TRBV5-1 with TRBJ1-1; D is unresolved. Trimming removed 4 bases at V and 1 base at J, with 11 bases between. Germline loops: CDR1 SGHRS, CDR2 YFSETQ. The CDR3 contains 14 residues. CDR3 residues: CASSPSTANTEAFF. CDR3 DNA: TGCGCCAGCAGCCCCAGTACAGCGAACACTGAAGCTTTCTTT.

The chain links TRBV5-1 to TRBJ1-1; 7 nucleotides match TRBD1. Looked up from germline, CDR1 is SGHRS and CDR2 is YFSETQ. There are 15 residues in the CDR3. The junction had 5 bases not matched to a gene; V was cut back by 3 bases and J by 0 bases. This CDR3 is CASSSWTGMNTEAFF. The CDR3 coding sequence is TGCGCCAGCAGCTCATGGACAGGCATGAACACTGAAGCTTTCTTT.

The chain joins TRBV27 to TRBJ2-1; the match to TRBD1 covers 7 bases. The CDR3 runs to 15 residues. Looked up from germline, CDR1 is MNHEY and CDR2 is SMNVEV (reference sequence). Trimming at V came to 5 bases and at J to 1 base, leaving 5 bases not matched to a gene. CDR3 sequence reads: CASSAGTVSYNEQFF. DNA of the CDR3: TGTGCCAGCAGTGCCGGGACAGTTTCCTACAATGAGCAGTTCTTC.

This clone was seen only a few times. The V call is TRBV2, the J call TRBJ1-5, with 8 nucleotides matching TRBD1. The CDR3 totals 16 residues. V was pared by 5 bases and J by 7 bases, with 13 bases of the junction left unmatched. Germline CDR1 and CDR2: SNHLY and FYNNEI. CDR3 sequence: CASSTDRARFGQPQHF. In DNA form, the CDR3 reads TGTGCCAGCAGTACGGACAGGGCGCGGTTTGGACAGCCCCAGCATTTT.

The CDR3 DNA reads TGCGCCAGCAGTCAATCGCCACCGGGTCCTGATCAGCCCCAGCATTTT. The encoded protein is CASSQSPPGPDQPQHF. J is TRBJ1-5 and V is TRBV23-1; D is uncertain. TRBV23-1 counts as an open reading frame of uncertain function. The V end was cut by 0 bases, the J end by 5 bases, with 14 bases between. CDR3 length: 16 amino acids.

The chain couples TRBV19 to TRBJ1-1; D is perhaps TRBD1 (6 bases). The length of the CDR3 is 14 residues. Trimming removed 6 bases from V and 7 bases from J, with 18 bases in between. Germline CDR1 LNHDA, CDR2 SQIVND (reference sequence). The CDR3 spells CASSLQRGWGEAFF. CDR3 DNA: TGTGCCAGTAGCCTCCAGAGGGGGTGGGGTGAAGCTTTCTTT.

This clone was seen a few times. V gene TRBV29-1 combines with J gene TRBJ1-1; a weak D match, TRBD1 (5 bases). Trimming cost V 4 bases and J 5 bases, with 11 bases left between them. The CDR3 loop spans 12 amino acids. CDR1 SQVTM and CDR2 ANQGSEA come from the germline V gene. The CDR3 loop is CSVARGGTEAFF. CDR3 coding DNA: TGCAGCGTTGCTCGCGGGGGGACTGAAGCTTTCTTT.

The chain has TRBV5-1 and TRBJ2-6; D remains ambiguous. CDR3 length: 14 amino acids. Trimming removed 0 bases at V and 2 bases at J, with 3 bases between. Germline-derived CDR1 and CDR2 are SGHRS and YFSETQ. DNA of the CDR3: TGCGCCAGCAGCTTGGGGGCTGGGGCCAACGTCCTGACTTTC. Translation: CASSLGAGANVLTF.

The rearrangement uses TRBV5-8 and TRBJ1-2; the D is unclear. This CDR3 has 12 amino acids. The germline V gene encodes CDR1 SGHTS and CDR2 YDEGEE. The V gene lost 2 bases and the J gene lost 6 bases, with 8 bases spanning the gap. This chain's CDR3 is CASSFAHHGYTF. The CDR3 DNA is TGTGCCAGCAGCTTCGCCCATCATGGCTACACCTTC.

The rearrangement joins TRBV6-1 to TRBJ1-5, with D possibly matching TRBD1 (6 bases). Germline V gives CDR1 MNHNS, CDR2 SASEGT. CDR3 length: 15 amino acids. V gave up 0 bases and J gave up 3 bases, with 9 bases separating them. CDR3 DNA: TGTGCCAGCAGTGAAGCTGGACAGTCCAATCAGCCCCAGCATTTT. Protein product: CASSEAGQSNQPQHF.

The chain is built from TRBV27 and TRBJ2-2; D might be TRBD1 (6 bases). The CDR3 runs 13 residues. Germline lookup yields CDR1 MNHEY and CDR2 SMNVEV (reference sequence). V lost 6 bases, J lost 5 bases, and 10 bases lay in between. Here the CDR3 reads CASRRDRTGELFF. The CDR3 bases are TGTGCCAGCAGACGAGACAGGACCGGGGAGCTGTTTTTT.

The chain carries TRBV19 and TRBJ1-5, with TRBD1 matching over 7 bases. The trim removed 6 bases at V and 0 bases at J, leaving 8 bases unmatched. The germline gives CDR1 LNHDA, CDR2 SQIVND (reference sequence). The CDR3 covers 16 residues. CDR3 loop: CASRRDSLYSNQPQHF. CDR3 nucleotides: TGTGCCAGTAGGCGGGACAGTCTATATAGCAATCAGCCCCAGCATTTT.

The rearrangement joins TRBV5-1 to TRBJ2-6; 8 nucleotides align to TRBD1. This CDR3 comprises 17 residues. With 1 base clipped from V and 3 bases from J, the junction kept 6 bases outside the gene matches. Germline loops: CDR1 SGHRS, CDR2 YFSETQ. The CDR3 coding sequence is TGCGCCAGCAGCTTGTGGGCAGGGGGCGATGGGGCCAACGTCCTGACTTTC. As protein: CASSLWAGGDGANVLTF. Complete variable domain (other parts from reference TRBV5-1 and TRBJ2-6): KAGVTQTPRYLIKTRGQQVTLSCSPISGHRSVSWYQQTPGQGLQFLFEYFSETQRNKGNFPGRFSGRQFSNSRSEMNVSTLELGDSALYLCASSLWAGGDGANVLTFGAGSRLTVL.

The V gene is TRBV5-4, the J gene TRBJ2-1; possible D gene TRBD1, 6 bases. V was pared by 2 bases and J by 5 bases, with 14 bases between. Germline values: CDR1 SGHNT, CDR2 YYREEE (reference sequence). The CDR3 runs to 15 residues. The CDR3 region has the DNA TGTGCCAGCAGCTTCCACAGGGTTTTCAACAATGAGCAGTTCTTC. Translated: CASSFHRVFNNEQFF. Full variable domain (remainder filled in from reference TRBV5-4 and TRBJ2-1): ETGVTQSPTHLIKTRGQQVTLRCSSQSGHNTVSWYQQALGQGPQFIFQYYREEENGRGNFPPRFSGLQFPNYSSELNVNALELDDSALYLCASSFHRVFNNEQFFGPGTRLTVL.